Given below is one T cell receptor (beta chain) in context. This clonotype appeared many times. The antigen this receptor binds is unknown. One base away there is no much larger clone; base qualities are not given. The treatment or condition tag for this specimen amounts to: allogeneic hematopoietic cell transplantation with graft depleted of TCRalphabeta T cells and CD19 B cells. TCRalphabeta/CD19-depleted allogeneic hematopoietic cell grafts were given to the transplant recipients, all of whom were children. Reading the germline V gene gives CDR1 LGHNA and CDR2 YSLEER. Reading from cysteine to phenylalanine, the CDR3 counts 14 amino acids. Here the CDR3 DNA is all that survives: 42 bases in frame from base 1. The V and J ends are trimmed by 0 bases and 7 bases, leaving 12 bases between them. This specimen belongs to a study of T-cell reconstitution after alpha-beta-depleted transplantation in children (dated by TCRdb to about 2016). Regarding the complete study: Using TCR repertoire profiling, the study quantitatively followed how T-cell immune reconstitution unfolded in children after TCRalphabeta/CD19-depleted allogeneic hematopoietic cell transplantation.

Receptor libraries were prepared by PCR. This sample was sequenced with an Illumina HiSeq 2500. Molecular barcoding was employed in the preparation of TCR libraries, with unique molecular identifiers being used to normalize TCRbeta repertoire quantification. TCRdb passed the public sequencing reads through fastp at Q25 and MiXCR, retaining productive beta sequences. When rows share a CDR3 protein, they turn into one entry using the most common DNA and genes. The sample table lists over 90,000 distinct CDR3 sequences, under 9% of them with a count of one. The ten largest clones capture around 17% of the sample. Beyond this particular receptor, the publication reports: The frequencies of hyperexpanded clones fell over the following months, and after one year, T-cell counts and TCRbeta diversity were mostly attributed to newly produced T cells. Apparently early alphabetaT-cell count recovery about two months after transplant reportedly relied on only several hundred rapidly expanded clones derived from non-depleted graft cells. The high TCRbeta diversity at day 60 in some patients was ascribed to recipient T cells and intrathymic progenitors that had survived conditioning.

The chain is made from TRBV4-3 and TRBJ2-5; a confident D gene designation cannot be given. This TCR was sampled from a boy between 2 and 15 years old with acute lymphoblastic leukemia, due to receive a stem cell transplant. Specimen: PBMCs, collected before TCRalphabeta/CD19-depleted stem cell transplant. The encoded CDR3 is CASSQDATLGTQYF. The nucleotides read TGCGCCAGCAGCCAAGATGCTACACTCGGGACCCAGTACTTC.